This T cell receptor beta chain was identified in a study of OX40 agonist ivuxolimab in advanced cancers. The CDR3 has 14 residues. V was trimmed by 4 bases and J by 5 bases, leaving 15 bases between them. Germline-derived CDR1 and CDR2 are SGHRS and YFSETQ. Method: immunoSEQ multiplex PCR; TCRdb's copy keeps in-frame clones and lacks some. This table holds about 62,000 clones, 85% found once. The source of this sequence is an adult with an advanced solid tumor such as melanoma, head and neck, liver or kidney cancer. The chain couples TRBV5-1 to TRBJ2-5, with a possible D match to TRBD1 (6 bases). Sequencing was performed on CD4+ or CD8+ T cells sorted from blood, taken in a trial of the OX40 agonist ivuxolimab. CDR3 DNA sequence: TGCGCCAGCAGCACGCAGGGGAGCCCGGAGACCCAGTACTTC. Its translation: CASSTQGSPETQYF.